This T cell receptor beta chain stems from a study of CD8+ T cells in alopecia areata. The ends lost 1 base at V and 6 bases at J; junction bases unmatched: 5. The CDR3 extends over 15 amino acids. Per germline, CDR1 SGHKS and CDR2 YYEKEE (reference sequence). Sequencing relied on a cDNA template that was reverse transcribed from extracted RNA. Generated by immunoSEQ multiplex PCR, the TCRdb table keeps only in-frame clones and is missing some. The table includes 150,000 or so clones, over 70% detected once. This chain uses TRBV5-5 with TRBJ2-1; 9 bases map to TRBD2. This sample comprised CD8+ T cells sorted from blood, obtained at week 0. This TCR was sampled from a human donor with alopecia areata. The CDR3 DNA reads TGTGCCAGCAGCTTGTCACTAGCGGGTTTCAATGAGCAGTTCTTC. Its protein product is CASSLSLAGFNEQFF.